This T cell receptor beta chain was recovered during a study of cytomegalovirus exposure and HLA in healthy donors. Study-wide context: A preliminary data release comprised 80 million to 95 million unique TCRs obtained from HLA-typed donors. Overall study results and limits: According to the study, approximately 150 TCR beta chains were cytomegalovirus-associated. Sequencing likely produced, as an artifact, a cluster of highly shared sequence variants. A later analysis reportedly found fewer N-insertions in an Asian-associated ancestry cluster than the approximately 700-donor mean.

The germline V gene has CDR1 KGHSH and CDR2 LQKENI. Trimming took 3 bases from V and 3 from J, leaving 9 bases between them. This CDR3 is 13 amino acids long. Details on this clone: Its specificity is unknown.

60 Vbeta and 13 Jbeta primers were used in PCR. Clones were read by immunoSEQ multiplex PCR, and TCRdb kept only the in-frame ones, dropping some. The sample lists 100,000 to 120,000 clones, over 80% seen once, with approximately 6.1% in the top ten. This chain connects TRBV18 to TRBJ2-7; unclear D gene. Sequenced: PBMCs. The source of this sequence is a man between 18 and 35 years old in good health and CMV-seronegative. The CDR3 loop is CASSPRSDYEQYF. The CDR3 DNA sequence: TGTGCCAGCTCACCCCGCAGCGACTACGAGCAGTACTTC.